Here is one TCR beta chain with its context. What it binds is unknown. This specimen comes from a study of beta chain features in type 1 diabetes. Overall study results and limits: The question of HLA type influencing TCRB rearrangement was one that remained unresolved here.

V was pared by 2 bases and J by 6 bases, with 17 bases between. This CDR3 is 17 amino acids long. CDR1 MNHEY and CDR2 SMNVEV come from the germline V gene (reference sequence). The sequenced template was cDNA made from the entire isolated RNA. Using immunoSEQ multiplex PCR, the repertoire was profiled, and TCRdb retains in-frame clones only, with some absent. The sample has fewer than 550,000 clones; over 9.5% are singletons. This receptor was taken from a woman aged 18 to 35 in good health. The sequencing input was naive CD4+ T cells from blood. The chain employs TRBV27 and TRBJ1-6; D may be TRBD1 (6 bases). The CDR3: CASSLVGSRGGNSPLHF. CDR3 sequence (DNA): TGTGCCAGCAGTTTAGTCGGCTCCAGGGGTGGTAATTCACCCCTCCACTTT.